The 21 T cell receptor beta chains below were found in one sample sequenced in a study of cytotoxic CD8 clonotypes in ibrutinib-treated CLL. The assay was immunoSEQ multiplex PCR, and TCRdb's table has in-frame clones only and misses some. The sample carries roughly 190,000 clones, over 60% recorded once. The source was PBMCs, collected after 24 months of ibrutinib treatment. These receptors were obtained from a human donor with chronic lymphocytic leukemia.

V gene TRBV5-1 combines with J gene TRBJ1-1; no reliable D call. The CDR3 is 12 residues long. CDR1 and CDR2 from the germline V gene are SGHRS and YFSETQ. The V end lost 5 bases, the J end lost 5 bases, and 10 bases lay between the germline ends. The CDR3 DNA sequence: TGCGCCAGCAGGGACGGTAGGACTGAAGCTTTCTTT. Its protein is CASRDGRTEAFF.

The chain uses TRBV25-1 and TRBJ1-5, with D possibly matching TRBD1 (5 bases). In germline, CDR1 is MGHDK, CDR2 SYGVNS. This CDR3 region has 13 residues. V shed 2 bases and J shed 6 bases, with 8 bases lying between them. The CDR3 DNA is TGTGCCAGCAGTGAACAGGGACCTCAGCCCCAGCATTTT. Translation gives CASSEQGPQPQHF.

The chain couples TRBV4-3 to TRBJ2-1, with D perhaps TRBD2 (6 bases). Germline lookup yields CDR1 LGHNA and CDR2 YSLEER. CDR3 length: 16 amino acids. Trimming removed 3 bases from V and 1 base from J, with 13 bases in between. The CDR3 DNA reads as TGCGCCAGCAGCCACCGGGGGTACACTTCCTACAATGAGCAGTTCTTC. Amino acid sequence: CASSHRGYTSYNEQFF.

J is TRBJ2-1 and V is TRBV28; D gene ambiguous. The CDR3 is made up of 14 amino acids. Trimming shortened V by 2 bases and J by 5 bases, and 10 bases separated the two germline ends. Germline assignment: CDR1 MDHEN and CDR2 SYDVKM. As DNA, the CDR3 is TGTGCCAGCAGTTTACTGGTTAGTAACAATGAGCAGTTCTTC. It codes for CASSLLVSNNEQFF. Complete variable domain (other parts from reference TRBV28 and TRBJ2-1): DVKVTQSSRYLVKRTGEKVFLECVQDMDHENMFWYRQDPGLGLRLIYFSYDVKMKEKGDIPEGYSVSREKKERFSLILESASTNQTSMYLCASSLLVSNNEQFFGPGTRLTVL.

The CDR3: CASSQGANYGYTF. CDR3 in DNA: TGTGCCAGCTCACAGGGAGCTAACTATGGCTACACCTTC. The rearrangement joins TRBV18 to TRBJ1-2; D unclear. Germline CDR1 is KGHSH and CDR2 is LQKENI. The V and J ends lost 4 bases and 0 bases respectively, with 6 bases between them. CDR3 length equals 13 residues.

In DNA, the CDR3 is TGTGCCAGCAGCCGAGGCGGGTACTCCTACGAGCAGTACTTC. Translated, it gives CASSRGGYSYEQYF. The J gene is TRBJ2-7, the V gene TRBV13; TRBD2 might be the D (5 bases). V was trimmed by 5 bases and J by 0 bases, leaving 11 bases between them. This CDR3 is built from 14 residues. Germline V CDR1 and CDR2: PRHDT, FYEKMQ (reference sequence).

V usage is TRBV11-3 and J usage is TRBJ2-1; 8 nucleotides align to TRBD2. This CDR3 contains 15 residues. The V gene end was trimmed by 5 bases and the J gene end by 5 bases; junction bases not matched to a gene: 8. Germline V gives CDR1 SGHNT, CDR2 YENEEA. The CDR3 bases are TGTGCCAGCAGCGCAGCGGGAGAAACCCACAATGAGCAGTTCTTC. Protein product: CASSAAGETHNEQFF.

Only a few counts were recorded for this clone. This chain links TRBV7-3 with TRBJ2-2; no definite D call. The CDR3 runs to 13 residues. CDR1 and CDR2 from the germline V gene are SGHTA and FQGTGA. V shed 6 bases and J shed 6 bases, with 11 bases lying between them. CDR3: CASRQTVAGELFF. The CDR3 coding sequence is TGTGCCAGCAGGCAAACAGTGGCCGGGGAGCTGTTTTTT.

This chain links TRBV29-1 with TRBJ2-1, with unresolved D. Per the germline V gene, CDR1 is SQVTM and CDR2 is ANQGSEA. The CDR3 totals 12 residues. V lost 1 base, J lost 4 bases, and 5 bases lay in between. This CDR3 reads CSVEGGYNEQFF. The DNA for the CDR3 is TGCAGCGTTGAAGGCGGATACAATGAGCAGTTCTTC.

The sample holds a few counts of this clone. The chain has TRBV6-5 and TRBJ2-1; unclear D gene. CDR3 length: 11 residues. The germline V gene encodes CDR1 MNHEY and CDR2 SVGAGI. Between the trimmed V and J ends, which lost 6 bases and 9 bases, there was a span of 9 bases. The CDR3 DNA sequence: TGTGCCAGCAGAGACACAGTTGAGCAGTTCTTC. This sequence encodes CASRDTVEQFF.

V usage is TRBV20-1 and J usage is TRBJ2-3; D unclear. From germline, CDR1 is DFQATT and CDR2 SNEGSKA (reference sequence). V was shortened by 8 bases and J by 2 bases, with 8 bases between the two germline ends. The CDR3 totals 11 residues. This chain's CDR3 is CSHLHTDTQYF. The CDR3 coding sequence is TGCAGTCACCTTCACACAGATACGCAGTATTTT.

The V and J genes are TRBV15 and TRBJ2-7, with 14 bases that match TRBD2. Germline V gene sequence: CDR1 LNHNV, CDR2 YYDKDF (reference sequence). Unmatched junction bases numbered 16, after V lost 3 bases and J lost 6 bases. CDR3 length equals 19 residues. For the CDR3, the DNA is TGTGCCACCAGCAGGTTGATCGGGAAGACTAGCGGGAGGGCCCGCGAGCAGTACTTC. It translates to CATSRLIGKTSGRAREQYF. The full variable domain, completed using reference TRBV15 and TRBJ2-7, is DAMVIQNPRYQVTQFGKPVTLSCSQTLNHNVMYWYQQKSSQAPKLLFHYYDKDFNNEADTPDNFQSRRPNTSFCFLDIRSPGLGDTAMYLCATSRLIGKTSGRAREQYFGPGTRLTVT.

The rearrangement joins TRBV4-1 to TRBJ1-2; 10 bases are a match to TRBD1. The CDR3 length is 14 residues. V dropped 5 bases and J dropped 7; count of bases not matched to a gene: 7. Germline CDR1 MGHRA, CDR2 YSYEKL. This chain's CDR3 is CASSDSGTGVGYTF. The DNA for the CDR3 is TGCGCCAGCAGCGACTCCGGGACAGGGGTTGGCTACACCTTC.

A single count supports this clone. The chain combines TRBV5-6 with TRBJ2-1; D may be TRBD1 (5 bases). The V and J ends lost 4 bases and 10 bases respectively, with 24 bases between them. Germline CDR1 SGHDT, CDR2 YYEEEE. The length of the CDR3 is 16 residues. The CDR3 here is CASSRLRIGTGIEQFF. As DNA, the CDR3 is TGTGCCAGCAGCCGTTTACGAATAGGTACAGGCATCGAGCAGTTCTTC.

This chain joins TRBV11-2 and TRBJ1-2, with D tentatively TRBD1 (5 bases). V lost 0 bases and J 3 bases, leaving 11 bases between the germline ends. The V gene's germline CDR1 is SGHAT and CDR2 FQNNGV. The CDR3 consists of 15 residues. The CDR3 nucleotides are TGTGCCAGCAGCTTAGACAGGGTAGGAGACTATGGCTACACCTTC. Its protein product is CASSLDRVGDYGYTF.

The genes are TRBV6-5 and TRBJ1-1; D is unclear. This CDR3 spans 15 amino acids. CDR1 MNHEY and CDR2 SVGAGI come from the germline V gene. The ends were cut back, 3 bases at V and 1 base at J, with 12 bases in the middle. The CDR3 loop is CASSYIQRGNTEAFF. CDR3 bases: TGTGCCAGCAGTTATATCCAACGGGGGAACACTGAAGCTTTCTTT.

The rearrangement uses TRBV7-2 and TRBJ2-5; D is unclear. Germline CDR1 is SGHTA and CDR2 is FQGNSA. The length of the CDR3 is 14 residues. The V end lost 5 bases, the J end lost 4 bases, and 14 bases lay between the germline ends. The CDR3 region is CASSPPQGLETQYF. The CDR3 coding sequence is TGTGCCAGCAGCCCCCCTCAAGGGCTAGAGACCCAGTACTTC.

This chain joins TRBV5-1 and TRBJ2-7; D is unclear. The length of the CDR3 is 13 residues. The germline V gene has CDR1 SGHRS and CDR2 YFSETQ. Trimming removed 0 bases at V and 7 bases at J, with 11 bases between. The CDR3 spells CASSLAASWEQYF. The DNA for the CDR3 is TGCGCCAGCAGCTTGGCGGCTAGTTGGGAGCAGTACTTC.

The chain has TRBV29-1 and TRBJ1-1, with TRBD1 identical over 7 bases. V lost 6 bases and J lost 3; bases outside the gene matches: 19. Germline CDR1 is SQVTM and CDR2 is ANQGSEA. This CDR3 has 17 amino acids. The CDR3 DNA sequence: TGCAGCGTACTTCATTTCCTGGGACTACAGGGGTACACTGAAGCTTTCTTT. Translation: CSVLHFLGLQGYTEAFF.

The chain carries TRBV6-5 and TRBJ2-3; the match to TRBD2 covers 8 bases. Germline CDR1 and CDR2: MNHEY and SVGAGI. There are 14 residues in the CDR3. Unmatched junction bases numbered 4, after V lost 2 bases and J lost 6 bases. The CDR3, as DNA: TGTGCCAGCAGTTACGGTAGCGGGATTGATACGCAGTATTTT. Protein sequence: CASSYGSGIDTQYF.

V usage is TRBV18 and J usage is TRBJ2-1, with 11 bases fitting TRBD2. V lost 4 bases to trimming and J lost 3 bases; unmatched junction nucleotides: 8. The CDR3 contains 17 residues. Per germline, CDR1 KGHSH and CDR2 LQKENI. The CDR3: CASSLLAGDTGYNEQFF. The CDR3, as DNA: TGTGCCAGCTCACTACTAGCGGGAGATACAGGCTACAATGAGCAGTTCTTC.